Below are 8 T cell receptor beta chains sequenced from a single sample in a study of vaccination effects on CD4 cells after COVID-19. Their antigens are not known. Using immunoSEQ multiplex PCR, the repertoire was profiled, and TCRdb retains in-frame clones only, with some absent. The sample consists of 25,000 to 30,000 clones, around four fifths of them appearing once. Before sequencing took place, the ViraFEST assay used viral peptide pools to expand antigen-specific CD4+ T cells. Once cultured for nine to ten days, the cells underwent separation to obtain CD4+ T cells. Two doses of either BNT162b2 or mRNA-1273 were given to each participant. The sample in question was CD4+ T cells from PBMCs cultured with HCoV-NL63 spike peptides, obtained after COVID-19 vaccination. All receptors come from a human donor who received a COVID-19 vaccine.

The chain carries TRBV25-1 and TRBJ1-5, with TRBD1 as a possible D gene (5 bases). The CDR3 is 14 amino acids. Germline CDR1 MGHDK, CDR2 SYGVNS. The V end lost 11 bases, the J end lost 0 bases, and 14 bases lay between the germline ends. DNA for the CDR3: TGTGCCCCAAGGGAGGGGACTAGCAATCAGCCCCAGCATTTT. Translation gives CAPREGTSNQPQHF.

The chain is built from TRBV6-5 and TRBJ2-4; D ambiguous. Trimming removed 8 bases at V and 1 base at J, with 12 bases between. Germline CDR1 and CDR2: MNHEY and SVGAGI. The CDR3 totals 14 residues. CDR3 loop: CASSVAGAKNIQYF. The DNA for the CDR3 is TGTGCCAGCTCAGTAGCTGGGGCCAAAAACATTCAGTACTTC.

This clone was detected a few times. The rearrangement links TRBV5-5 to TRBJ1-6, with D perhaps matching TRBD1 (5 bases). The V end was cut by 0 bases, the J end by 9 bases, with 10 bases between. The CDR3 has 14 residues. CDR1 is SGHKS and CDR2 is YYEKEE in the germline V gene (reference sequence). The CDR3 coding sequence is TGTGCCAGCAGCTTGGCACAGGAGACTTCACCCCTCCACTTT. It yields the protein CASSLAQETSPLHF.

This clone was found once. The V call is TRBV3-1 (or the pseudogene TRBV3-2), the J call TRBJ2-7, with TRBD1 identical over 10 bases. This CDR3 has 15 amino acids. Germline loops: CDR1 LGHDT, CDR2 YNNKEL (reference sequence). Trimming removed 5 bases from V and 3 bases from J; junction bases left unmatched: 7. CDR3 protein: CASSSSGTGDYEQYF. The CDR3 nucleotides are TGTGCCAGCAGCTCTTCCGGGACAGGGGACTACGAGCAGTACTTC.

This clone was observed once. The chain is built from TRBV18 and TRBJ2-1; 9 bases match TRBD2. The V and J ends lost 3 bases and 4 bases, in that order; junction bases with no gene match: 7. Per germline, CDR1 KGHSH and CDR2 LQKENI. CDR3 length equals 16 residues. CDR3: CASSPPQREVYNEQFF. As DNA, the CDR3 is TGTGCCAGCTCACCCCCTCAGCGGGAGGTGTACAATGAGCAGTTCTTC.

CDR3 sequence: CASIREFVSYNEQFF. DNA for the CDR3: TGTGCCAGCATCAGGGAGTTTGTCTCCTACAATGAGCAGTTCTTC. The chain carries TRBV5-6 and TRBJ2-1, with D perhaps assigned TRBD1 or TRBD2 (5 bases each). The CDR3 consists of 15 residues. Germline CDR1 SGHDT, CDR2 YYEEEE. V lost 6 bases to trimming and J lost 0 bases, with 13 bases between them.

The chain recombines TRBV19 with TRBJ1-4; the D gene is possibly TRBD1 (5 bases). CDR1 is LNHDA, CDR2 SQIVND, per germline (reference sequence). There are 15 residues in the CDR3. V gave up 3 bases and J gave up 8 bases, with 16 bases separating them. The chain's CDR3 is CASSISAGRGEKLFF. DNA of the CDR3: TGTGCCAGTAGTATCTCAGCAGGTCGGGGGGAAAAACTGTTTTTT. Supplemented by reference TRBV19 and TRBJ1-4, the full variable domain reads DGGITQSPKYLFRKEGQNVTLSCEQNLNHDAMYWYRQDPGQGLRLIYYSQIVNDFQKGDIAEGYSVSREKKESFPLTVTSAQKNPTAFYLCASSISAGRGEKLFFGSGTQLSVL.

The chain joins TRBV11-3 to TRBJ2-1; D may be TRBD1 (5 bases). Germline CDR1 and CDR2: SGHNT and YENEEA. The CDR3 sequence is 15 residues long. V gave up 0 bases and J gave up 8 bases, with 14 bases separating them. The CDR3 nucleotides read TGTGCCAGCAGCTTAGATGCCCAGGGTGGGCATGAGCAGTTCTTC. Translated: CASSLDAQGGHEQFF.